This TCR beta chain originates from a study of T cells after posttransplantation cyclophosphamide. Study-wide results and limits: Later blood repertoires were often dominated by clones from the donor CD8+ memory compartment. After PTCy, TRB diversity resembled that of CNI/methotrexate controls. Skin or GI-infiltrating T cells shared few TRB sequences with blood.

Many counts were recorded for this clone. No antigen is known for it. V dropped 2 bases and J dropped 0 bases, with 10 bases sitting between them. Germline lookup yields CDR1 SNHLY and CDR2 FYNNEI. This CDR3 region has 15 residues. Sequenced by immunoSEQ multiplex PCR; TCRdb stores in-frame clones only, minus some. The sample shows about 39,000 clones, none of them appearing just once. What was sequenced was PBMCs. The V and J genes are TRBV2 and TRBJ1-2, with D tentatively TRBD1 (5 bases). The TCR sequence derives from a woman between 50 and 59 years old in good health and a related stem cell transplant donor. The CDR3 protein is CASSEYRGTNYGYTF. CDR3 sequence (DNA): TGTGCCAGCAGTGAATACCGGGGGACTAACTATGGCTACACCTTC.